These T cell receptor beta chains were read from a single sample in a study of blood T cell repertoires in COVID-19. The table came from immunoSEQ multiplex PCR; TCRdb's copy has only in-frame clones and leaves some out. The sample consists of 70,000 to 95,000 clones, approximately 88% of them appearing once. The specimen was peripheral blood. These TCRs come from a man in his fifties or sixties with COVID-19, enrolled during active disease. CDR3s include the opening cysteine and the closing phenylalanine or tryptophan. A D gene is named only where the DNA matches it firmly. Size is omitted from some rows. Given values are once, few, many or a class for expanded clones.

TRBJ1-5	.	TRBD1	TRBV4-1	TGCGCCAGCAGCCAAGATGTTCAGGGGGCACAGCAGCCCCAGCATTTT	CASSQDVQGAQQPQHF
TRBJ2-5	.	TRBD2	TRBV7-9	TGTGCCAGCAGCTTATTGAGAACTAGCGGGGGGGCCATGGAGACCCAGTACTTC	CASSLLRTSGGAMETQYF
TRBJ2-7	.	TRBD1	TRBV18	TGTGCCAGCTCACCCGGACAGGGGGCCATCTACGAGCAGTACTTC	CASSPGQGAIYEQYF
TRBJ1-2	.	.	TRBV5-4	TGTGCCAGCAGCTTGGGACAGTCTAACTATGGCTACACCTTC	CASSLGQSNYGYTF
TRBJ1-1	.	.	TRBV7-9	TGTGCCAGCAGCACAGGGACCGGGTATGGAGTCCCGGACACTGAAGCTTTCTTT	CASSTGTGYGVPDTEAFF
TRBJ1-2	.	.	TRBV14	TGTGCCAGCAGCGTTGACAGCGACTATGGCTACACCTTC	CASSVDSDYGYTF
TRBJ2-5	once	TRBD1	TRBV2	TGTGCCAGCAGCGGAGAAACAGGGGTTCGGGACGAGACCCAGTACTTC	CASSGETGVRDETQYF
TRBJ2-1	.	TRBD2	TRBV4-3	TGCGCCAGCAGCCAAGCGATTGGGACTAGCCGTAATGAGCAGTTCTTC	CASSQAIGTSRNEQFF
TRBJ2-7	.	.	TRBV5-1	TGCGCCAGCAGCCTAGACAGGCCATCCTACGAGCAGTACTTC	CASSLDRPSYEQYF
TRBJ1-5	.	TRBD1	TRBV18	TGTGCCAGCTCACCTGCGCTGACAGGGGTGGATCAGCCCCAGCATTTT	CASSPALTGVDQPQHF
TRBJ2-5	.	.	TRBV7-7	TGTGCTAGCAGCCTTATTAATGTGCAAGAGACCCAGTACTTC	CASSLINVQETQYF
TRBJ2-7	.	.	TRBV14	TGTGCCAGCAGCCAAATTGAGGGACTCCCCTACGAGCAGTACTTC	CASSQIEGLPYEQYF
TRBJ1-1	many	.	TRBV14	TGTGCCAGCAGCCCGGACTTGAACACTGAAGCTTTCTTT	CASSPDLNTEAFF
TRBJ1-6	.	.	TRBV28	TGTGCCAGCAGGCCCCTGGGGCAGACTAATTCACCCCTCCACTTT	CASRPLGQTNSPLHF
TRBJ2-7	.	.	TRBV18	TGTGCCAGCTCACTCCCTCCGGGACACAGAACCTACGAGCAGTACTTC	CASSLPPGHRTYEQYF
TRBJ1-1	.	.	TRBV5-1	TGCGCCAGCAGCTTGACAGGCATGAACACTGAAGCTTTCTTT	CASSLTGMNTEAFF
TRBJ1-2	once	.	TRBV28	TGTGCCAGCAACGACCCGGCCGGGGGGCGAAACTATGGCTACACCTTC	CASNDPAGGRNYGYTF
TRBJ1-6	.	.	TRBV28	TGTGCCAGCAGTTTCGGTTCACCCCTCCACTTT	CASSFGSPLHF
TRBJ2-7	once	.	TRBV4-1	TGCGCCAGCAGCCAAGGTCTCAGGGGCCAGTACGAGCAGTACTTC	CASSQGLRGQYEQYF
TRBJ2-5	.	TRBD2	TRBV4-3	TGCGCCAGCAGCCAAGATTTCAGCGGGGGGCTCCAAGAGACCCAGTACTTC	CASSQDFSGGLQETQYF
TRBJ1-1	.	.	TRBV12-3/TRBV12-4	TGTGCCAGCAGTCCGGGCCCGGGGACTGAAGCTTTCTTT	CASSPGPGTEAFF
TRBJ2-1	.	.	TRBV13	TGTGCCAGCAGCTTAGGGTATGGCACGGGCAATGAGCAGTTCTTC	CASSLGYGTGNEQFF
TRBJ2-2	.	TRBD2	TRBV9	TGTGCCAGCAGCGTAGGGGGGGGACTAGCCCTCCCGAGCGGGGAGCTGTTTTTT	CASSVGGGLALPSGELFF
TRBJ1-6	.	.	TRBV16	TGTGCCAGCAGCCAATCCGCAGGGTCTGGCTATGTGGCCCTCCACTTT	CASSQSAGSGYVALHF
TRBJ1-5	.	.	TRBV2	TGTGCCAGCAGGAGACACGAAAATCAGCCCCAGCATTTT	CASRRHENQPQHF
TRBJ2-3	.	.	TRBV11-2	TGTGCCAGCAGCTTAGGATCGCACAGGGTCGTCACAGATACGCAGTATTTT	CASSLGSHRVVTDTQYF
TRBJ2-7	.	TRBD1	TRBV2	TGTGCCAGCAGTGGGGGACAGGGGCACCTCTACGAGCAGTACTTC	CASSGGQGHLYEQYF
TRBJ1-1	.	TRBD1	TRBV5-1	TGCGCCAGCAGCTTCTGGACAGGCCAGGGCACTGAAGCTTTCTTT	CASSFWTGQGTEAFF
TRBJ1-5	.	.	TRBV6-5	TGTGCCAGCGCCGGACCCGTTAGGGAGCAGCCCCAGCATTTT	CASAGPVREQPQHF
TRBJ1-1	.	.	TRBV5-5	TGTGCCAGCAGCCAGACAGGGAACACTGAAGCTTTCTTT	CASSQTGNTEAFF
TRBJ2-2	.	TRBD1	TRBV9	TGTGCCAGCAGTGAAACAGGGGCCCACACCGGGGAGCTGTTTTTT	CASSETGAHTGELFF
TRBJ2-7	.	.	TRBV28	TGTGCCAGCAGTTTACCCTCCCGGCGGGCCGAGCAGTACTTC	CASSLPSRRAEQYF
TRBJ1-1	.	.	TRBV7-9	TGTGCCAGCAGAAAAGACAGTTTTCCCACTGAAGCTTTCTTT	CASRKDSFPTEAFF
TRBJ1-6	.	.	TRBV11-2	TGTGCCAGCAGCTTAGGGATTGGCGGGTCACCCCTCCACTTT	CASSLGIGGSPLHF
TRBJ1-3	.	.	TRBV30	TGTGCCTGGAGGCGCCTAAGCTCTGGAAACACCATATATTTT	CAWRRLSSGNTIYF
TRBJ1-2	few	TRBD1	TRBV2	TGTGCCAGCAGCCCTGACAGGGAGGTTGGCTACACCTTC	CASSPDREVGYTF
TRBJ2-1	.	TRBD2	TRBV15	TGTGCCACCAGCAGACTTGCGGGGGGGGCCCACAATGAGCAGTTCTTC	CATSRLAGGAHNEQFF
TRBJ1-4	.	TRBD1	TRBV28	TGTGCCAGCAGGATCCGGGACAGGAAAAATGAAAAACTGTTTTTT	CASRIRDRKNEKLFF
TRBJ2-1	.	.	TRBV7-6	TGTGCCAGCAGCTTAAGGGGCGGCTTCTACAATGAGCAGTTCTTC	CASSLRGGFYNEQFF
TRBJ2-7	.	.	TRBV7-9	TGTGCCAGCAGTCCTCGGGACATCCAATCCTACGAGCAGTACTTC	CASSPRDIQSYEQYF
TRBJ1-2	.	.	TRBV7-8	TGTGCCAGCAGCTTACTTCGACACGTTAACTATGGCTACACCTTC	CASSLLRHVNYGYTF
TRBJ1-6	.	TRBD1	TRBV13	TGTGCCAGCAGCTTTGGACAGGTGAATTCACCCCTCCACTTT	CASSFGQVNSPLHF
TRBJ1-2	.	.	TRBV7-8	TGTGCCAGCAGCGAAGGAGGGAAAAAGGGCTCCACCTTC	CASSEGGKKGSTF
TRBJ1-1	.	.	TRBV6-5	TGTGCCAGCAGTTACTCCGGGAGTCGGACTGAAGCTTTCTTT	CASSYSGSRTEAFF
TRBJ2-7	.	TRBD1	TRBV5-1	TGCGCCAGCAGCGGGGCCGGGACAGGAATTTCCTACGAGCAGTACTTC	CASSGAGTGISYEQYF
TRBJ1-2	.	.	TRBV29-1	TGCAGCGTTTCCAGGGATGTGTATGGCTACACCTTC	CSVSRDVYGYTF
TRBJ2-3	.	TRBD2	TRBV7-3	TGTGCCAGCAGCTTAGTTGGGACTAGCGGGGGTGTATTAGATACGCAGTATTTT	CASSLVGTSGGVLDTQYF
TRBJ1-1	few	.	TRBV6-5	TGTGCCAGGCTGGATTCGGAGTCTGAAGCTTTCTTT	CARLDSESEAFF
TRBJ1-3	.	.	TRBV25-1	TGTGCCAGCATATCCGACAGCAATATTGGAAACACCATATATTTT	CASISDSNIGNTIYF